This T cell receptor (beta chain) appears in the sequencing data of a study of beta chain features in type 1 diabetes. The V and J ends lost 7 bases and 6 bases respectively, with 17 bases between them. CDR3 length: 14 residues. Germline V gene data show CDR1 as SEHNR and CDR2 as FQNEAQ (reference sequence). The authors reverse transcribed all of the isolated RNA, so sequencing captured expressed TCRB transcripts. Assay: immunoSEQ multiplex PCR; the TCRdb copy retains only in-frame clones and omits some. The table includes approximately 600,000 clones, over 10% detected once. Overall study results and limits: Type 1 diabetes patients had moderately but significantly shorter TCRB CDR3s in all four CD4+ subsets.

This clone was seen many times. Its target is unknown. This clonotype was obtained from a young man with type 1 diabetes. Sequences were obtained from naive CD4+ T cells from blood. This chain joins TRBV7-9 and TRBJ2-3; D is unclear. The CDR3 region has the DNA TGTGCCAGCACGCAGATTGGGTCGCGGGATACGCAGTATTTT. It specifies CASTQIGSRDTQYF.